A single sample gave rise to the 14 T cell receptor beta chains below, sequenced in a study of cytomegalovirus exposure and HLA in healthy donors. Generated by immunoSEQ multiplex PCR, the TCRdb table keeps only in-frame clones and is missing some. The table lists 90,000 to 150,000 clones, about 85% of them singletons. What was sequenced was PBMCs. All receptors come from a woman in her thirties in good health and CMV-seronegative.

This rearrangement joins TRBV7-9 to TRBJ1-1; tentatively, D is TRBD1 (6 bases). The CDR3 is 15 amino acids. Trimming left V 2 bases short and J 5 bases short, with 15 bases between. The germline gives CDR1 SEHNR, CDR2 FQNEAQ (reference sequence). DNA of the CDR3: TGTGCCAGCAGCTTATCAGGACAAGGGGGTACTGAAGCTTTCTTT. It yields the protein CASSLSGQGGTEAFF.

The chain joins TRBV29-1 to TRBJ1-3; no clear D gene. V was trimmed by 7 bases and J by 0 bases, leaving 7 bases between them. Germline V gene sequence: CDR1 SQVTM, CDR2 ANQGSEA. There are 12 residues in the CDR3. Here the CDR3 reads CSAMSSGNTIYF. The CDR3 DNA is TGCAGCGCCATGAGCTCTGGAAACACCATATATTTT.

In its sample, this clone was seen once. The V and J genes are TRBV9 and TRBJ2-5; possible D gene TRBD2, 5 bases. From germline, CDR1 is SGDLS and CDR2 YYNGEE. The CDR3 spans 14 residues. The V end was cut by 3 bases, the J end by 2 bases, with 11 bases between. This CDR3 reads CASSARWRQETQYF. CDR3 DNA sequence: TGTGCCAGCAGCGCCCGATGGAGGCAAGAGACCCAGTACTTC.

V and J are TRBV5-4 and TRBJ2-3; D might be TRBD2 (6 bases). Germline CDR1 SGHNT, CDR2 YYREEE (reference sequence). V was shortened by 4 bases and J by 5 bases, with 14 bases between the two germline ends. This CDR3 spans 14 amino acids. DNA for the CDR3: TGTGCCAGCAGCGCGGGACTTGGAATAGATACGCAGTATTTT. It is translated as CASSAGLGIDTQYF. The full variable domain, completed using reference TRBV5-4 and TRBJ2-3, is ETGVTQSPTHLIKTRGQQVTLRCSSQSGHNTVSWYQQALGQGPQFIFQYYREEENGRGNFPPRFSGLQFPNYSSELNVNALELDDSALYLCASSAGLGIDTQYFGPGTRLTVL.

V and J are TRBV2 and TRBJ1-2; tentative D call: TRBD1 (6 bases). The germline V gene encodes CDR1 SNHLY and CDR2 FYNNEI. V was pared by 6 bases and J by 0 bases, with 8 bases between. The CDR3 length is 13 residues. The CDR3 coding sequence is TGTGCCAGCAGGGACAGTCCTAACTATGGCTACACCTTC. It specifies CASRDSPNYGYTF.

The rearrangement uses TRBV11-2 and TRBJ2-7, with D uncertain. The V end was cut by 0 bases, the J end by 2 bases, with 5 bases between. Germline V CDR1 and CDR2: SGHAT, FQNNGV. The CDR3 totals 13 residues. CDR3 in DNA: TGTGCCAGCAGCTTAGACTATACCTACGAGCAGTACTTC. It encodes CASSLDYTYEQYF.

V and J are TRBV7-6 and TRBJ2-3; 8 nucleotides agree with TRBD2. The J segment lost 0 bases and the V segment lost 0 bases, leaving 2 bases of the junction unmatched. The CDR3 loop spans 16 amino acids. CDR1 is SGHVS and CDR2 is FNYEAQ in the germline V gene. The CDR3 region has the DNA TGTGCCAGCAGCTTAGCAGCGGGGGCTAGCACAGATACGCAGTATTTT. Its protein is CASSLAAGASTDTQYF.

The V call is TRBV7-2, the J call TRBJ1-1, with a tentative D call TRBD1 (6 bases). The germline CDR1 and CDR2 sequences are SGHTA and FQGNSA. Trimming removed 3 bases at V and 4 bases at J, with 15 bases between. This CDR3 has 15 amino acids. CDR3 region: CASSFLGGAGTEAFF. CDR3 DNA: TGTGCCAGCAGCTTCTTAGGGGGGGCTGGCACTGAAGCTTTCTTT.

V gene TRBV11-3 combines with J gene TRBJ1-5; the D gene is possibly TRBD1 (6 bases). The V gene's germline CDR1 is SGHNT and CDR2 YENEEA. V gave up 6 bases and J gave up 5 bases, with 11 bases separating them. This CDR3 region has 13 residues. The CDR3 nucleotides are TGTGCCAGCAGTCGACAGGTCGATCAGCCCCAGCATTTT. Protein product: CASSRQVDQPQHF.

This chain links TRBV5-1 with TRBJ2-7, with 11 bases fitting TRBD1. Germline CDR1 is SGHRS and CDR2 is YFSETQ. The CDR3 has 13 residues. The J segment lost 6 bases and the V segment lost 3 bases, leaving 2 bases of the junction unmatched. The CDR3: CASSSGTGGEQYF. The CDR3 nucleotides are TGCGCCAGCAGCTCGGGGACAGGGGGCGAGCAGTACTTC.

V usage is TRBV30 and J usage is TRBJ2-1; 7 bases map to TRBD1. Germline V gene data show CDR1 as GTSNPN and CDR2 as SVGIG (reference sequence). The CDR3 has 15 amino acids. Trimming at V came to 3 bases and at J to 3 bases, leaving 8 bases not matched to a gene. The CDR3 is CAWSLTGVYYNEQFF. The CDR3 nucleotides read TGTGCCTGGAGCTTAACAGGGGTTTACTACAATGAGCAGTTCTTC.

For the CDR3, the DNA is TGTGCCAGCAGCCAAAGGGGGGTAGCGGGGAGGAATTCACCCCTCCACTTT. Its protein product is CASSQRGVAGRNSPLHF. V gene TRBV14 combines with J gene TRBJ1-6, with D possibly TRBD1 on 6 matching bases. CDR1 and CDR2 from the germline V gene are SGHDN and FVKESK. The ends were cut back, 2 bases at V and 7 bases at J, with 18 bases in the middle. This CDR3 has 17 residues.

J is TRBJ2-2 and V is TRBV19, with 11 bases matching TRBD2. The germline V gene has CDR1 LNHDA and CDR2 SQIVND (reference sequence). The CDR3 sequence is 15 residues long. The V and J ends lost 2 bases and 6 bases, in that order; junction bases with no gene match: 2. DNA for the CDR3: TGTGCCAGTAGTATACAACTAGCGGGGGCCGGGGAGCTGTTTTTT. The encoded protein is CASSIQLAGAGELFF.

The V gene is TRBV28, the J gene TRBJ2-7, with 7 nucleotides matching TRBD2. Germline CDR1 MDHEN, CDR2 SYDVKM. Trimming removed 10 bases from V and 5 bases from J; junction bases left unmatched: 11. This CDR3 has 13 amino acids. CDR3 sequence (DNA): TGTGCCACCCGGACGGGGGGAGGGGACGAGCAGTACTTC. It translates to CATRTGGGDEQYF.